The sample holds many counts of the clone carrying this T cell receptor beta chain. Germline V gene lookup returns CDR1 LNHDA and CDR2 SQIVND (reference sequence). The ends were cut back, 9 bases at V and 5 bases at J, with 10 bases in the middle. The CDR3 runs to 11 residues. For the second PCR, which ran for about 7 to 12 cycles, a sample-barcoded 5' primer and a J-beta primer mix were used. TCRdb re-called the 5' RACE reads with MiXCR, one entry per CDR3 protein. The table lists about 760,000 distinct CDR3 sequences, 20% to 25% of them singletons. The sample belongs to a study of blood T cells in healthy people across ages. A further study also used this sample, focusing on T cells of mothers and their children. That source notes: T cell clones that were persistent and microchimeric went undetected.

The source is a boy under 18 in good health. The chain combines TRBV19 with TRBJ2-5; a weak D match, TRBD2 (6 bases). Sequences were obtained from blood. The CDR3 is CASSGGETQYF. CDR3 nucleotide sequence: TGTGCCAGCAGTGGGGGGGAGACCCAGTACTTC. Drawing the rest from reference TRBV19 and TRBJ2-5, the complete variable domain is DGGITQSPKYLFRKEGQNVTLSCEQNLNHDAMYWYRQDPGQGLRLIYYSQIVNDFQKGDIAEGYSVSREKKESFPLTVTSAQKNPTAFYLCASSGGETQYFGPGTRLLVL.